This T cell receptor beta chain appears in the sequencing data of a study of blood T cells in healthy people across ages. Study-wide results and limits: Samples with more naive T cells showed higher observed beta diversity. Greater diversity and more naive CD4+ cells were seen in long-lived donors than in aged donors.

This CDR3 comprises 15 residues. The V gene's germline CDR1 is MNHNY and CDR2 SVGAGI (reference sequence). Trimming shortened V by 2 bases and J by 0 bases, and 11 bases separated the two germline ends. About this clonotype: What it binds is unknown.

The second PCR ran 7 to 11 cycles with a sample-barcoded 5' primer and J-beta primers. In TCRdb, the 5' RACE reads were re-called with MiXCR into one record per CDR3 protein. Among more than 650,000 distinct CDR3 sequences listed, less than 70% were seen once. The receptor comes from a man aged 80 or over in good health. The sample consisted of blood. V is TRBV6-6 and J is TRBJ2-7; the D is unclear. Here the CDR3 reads CASSYSLITSYEQYF. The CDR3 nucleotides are TGTGCCAGCAGTTACAGCCTAATAACCTCCTACGAGCAGTACTTC.